A selection of T cell receptor beta chains follows, all from one sample in a study of blood T cell repertoires in COVID-19. TCRdb keeps only in-frame clones here, not all; method: immunoSEQ multiplex PCR. The sample holds 40,000 to 60,000 clones, around 84% seen once. The material sequenced was peripheral blood. The receptors derive from a woman of 80 years or more with COVID-19, enrolled during active disease. Each CDR3 is given with its conserved first and last residue. Each record gives: D gene, V gene, clone size, J gene, CDR3 DNA, CDR3 protein. D genes are given only for firm matches. The size field is filled for only some rows; it gives once, few, many or a size class.

D: NA; V: TRBV2; size: once; J: TRBJ2-1; DNA: TGTGCCAGCAGTAGACTGGAGCCTCCTTACAATGAGCAGTTCTTC; CDR3: CASSRLEPPYNEQFF
D: TRBD2; V: TRBV5-1; size: NA; J: TRBJ2-3; DNA: TGCGCCAGCAGCTTACCGCGGACTAGCGGGGGGGCAGATACGCAGTATTTT; CDR3: CASSLPRTSGGADTQYF
D: NA; V: TRBV6-6; size: NA; J: TRBJ1-3; DNA: TGTGCCAGCAGTTACTCGGACAGACGCTCTGGAAACACCATATATTTT; CDR3: CASSYSDRRSGNTIYF
D: NA; V: TRBV7-3; size: NA; J: TRBJ2-5; DNA: TGTGCCAGCAGCTTAGGGTACAGTGAGACCCAGTACTTC; CDR3: CASSLGYSETQYF
D: TRBD1; V: TRBV2; size: NA; J: TRBJ2-2; DNA: TGTGCCAGCAGGCCAACAGGGGTTATCGGGGAGCTGTTTTTT; CDR3: CASRPTGVIGELFF
D: NA; V: TRBV5-6; size: NA; J: TRBJ2-2; DNA: TGTGCCAGCAGCTTGGCGGCAGGGCGGACCGGGGAGCTGTTTTTT; CDR3: CASSLAAGRTGELFF
D: NA; V: TRBV12-3/TRBV12-4; size: NA; J: TRBJ1-1; DNA: TGTGCCAGCAGGACAGGCAGGCACGAAGCTTTCTTT; CDR3: CASRTGRHEAFF
D: TRBD1; V: TRBV5-1; size: NA; J: TRBJ1-1; DNA: TGCGCCAGCAGGGTACAGGGGGTGAGCACTGAAGCTTTCTTT; CDR3: CASRVQGVSTEAFF
D: NA; V: TRBV10-2; size: NA; J: TRBJ2-7; DNA: TGCGCCAGCAGTGAAGCTGCCTACGAGCAGTACTTC; CDR3: CASSEAAYEQYF
D: TRBD1; V: TRBV3-1/TRBV3-2; size: NA; J: TRBJ1-2; DNA: TGTGCCAGCAGGCATTCCGGGACAGACTATGGCTACACCTTC; CDR3: CASRHSGTDYGYTF
D: TRBD1; V: TRBV10-3; size: NA; J: TRBJ2-7; DNA: TGTGCCATCAGTTCCGGGACAGGGGGCTACGAGCAGTACTTC; CDR3: CAISSGTGGYEQYF
D: NA; V: TRBV6-1; size: NA; J: TRBJ1-5; DNA: TGTGCCAGCAGTGAACAATTCAATCAGCCCCAGCATTTT; CDR3: CASSEQFNQPQHF
D: NA; V: TRBV15; size: NA; J: TRBJ1-2; DNA: TGTGCCACCAGCAGCCGGACTGCCTATGGCTACACCTTC; CDR3: CATSSRTAYGYTF
D: TRBD1; V: TRBV5-5; size: NA; J: TRBJ2-5; DNA: TGTGCCAGCAGCTTGGAGGGACAGCGTCAAGAGACCCAGTACTTC; CDR3: CASSLEGQRQETQYF
D: TRBD2; V: TRBV5-6; size: NA; J: TRBJ2-7; DNA: TGTGCCAGCATCCAATTTGAAGCGGGAGCGGTAGAGCAGTACTTC; CDR3: CASIQFEAGAVEQYF
D: TRBD1; V: TRBV3-1/TRBV3-2; size: NA; J: TRBJ2-1; DNA: TGTGCCAGCAGCCAGGATCTCGACAGGGCGTCCTACAATGAGCAGTTCTTC; CDR3: CASSQDLDRASYNEQFF
D: NA; V: TRBV7-9; size: NA; J: TRBJ1-5; DNA: TGTGCCAGCAGCCGCGATAGCAATCAGCCCCAGCATTTT; CDR3: CASSRDSNQPQHF